The source of this T cell receptor beta chain is a study of breast tumors, draining lymph nodes, adjacent tissues. Study observations and caveats: Data fit most tumor T cells coming from lymph node, expanding in tumor. The lymph node origin of tumor T cells was framed as consistent with a hypothesis, not demonstrated.

V gave up 0 bases and J gave up 3 bases, with 13 bases separating them. The CDR3 runs to 16 residues. Germline lookup yields CDR1 SGDLS and CDR2 YYNGEE. Axillary draining lymph nodes of breast cancer patients supplied the node samples. This clonotype was seen at least ten times. The antigen is unknown. A single record per CDR3 protein comes from TCRdb applying MiXCR to the multiplex PCR reads. The sample holds under 150,000 distinct CDR3 sequences, about 20% seen once. The V call is TRBV9, the J call TRBJ2-1, with D unclear. Sequencing used axillary lymph node tissue. The clonotype was recovered from a female donor with breast cancer. Some clones in this sample may be carry-over from other donors' samples. CDR3 sequence (DNA): TGTGCCAGCAGCGTAGGGGCTGGGTTCCGCTACAATGAGCAGTTCTTC. Its protein is CASSVGAGFRYNEQFF.